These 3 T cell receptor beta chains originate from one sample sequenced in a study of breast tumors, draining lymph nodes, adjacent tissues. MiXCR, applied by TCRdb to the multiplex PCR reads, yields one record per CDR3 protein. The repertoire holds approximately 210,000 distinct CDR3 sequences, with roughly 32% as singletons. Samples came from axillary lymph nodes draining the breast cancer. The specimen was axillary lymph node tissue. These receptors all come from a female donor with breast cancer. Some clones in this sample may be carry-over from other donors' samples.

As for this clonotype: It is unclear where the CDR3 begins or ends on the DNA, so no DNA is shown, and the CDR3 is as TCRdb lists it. The CDR3 region is CASSWGAGTPYERYF. The chain combines TRBV11-3 with TRBJ2-7; TRBD1 is the table's D call, not checked against the DNA. Germline CDR1 is SGHNT and CDR2 is YENEEA. The CDR3 is 15 amino acids long, termini counted.

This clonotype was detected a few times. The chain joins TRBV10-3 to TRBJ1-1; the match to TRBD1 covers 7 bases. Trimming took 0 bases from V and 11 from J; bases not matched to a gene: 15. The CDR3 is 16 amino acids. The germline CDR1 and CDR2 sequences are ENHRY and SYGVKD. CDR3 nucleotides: TGTGCCATCAGTGAGTCAGGCTTCGAGACAGGGTCTAAGGCTTTCTTT. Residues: CAISESGFETGSKAFF.

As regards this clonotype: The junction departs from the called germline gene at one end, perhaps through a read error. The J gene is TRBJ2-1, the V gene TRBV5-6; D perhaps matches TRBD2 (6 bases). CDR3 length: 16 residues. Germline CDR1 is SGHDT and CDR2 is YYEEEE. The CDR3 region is CAGSLGGALAPLRLFF. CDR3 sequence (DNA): TGTGCCGGCAGCTTGGGCGGTGCGCTAGCGCCCCTAAGGCTGTTCTTC.